Each of the 31 T cell receptor beta chains below was sequenced from the same sample in a study of T cell responses to AZD1222 COVID-19 vaccine. The data were produced by immunoSEQ multiplex PCR, yet TCRdb's version contains in-frame clones alone and is incomplete. The sample lists around 87,000 clones; roughly 93% were seen once. Sequencing was performed on peripheral blood, taken on day 0 of AZD1222 vaccination. The receptors were gathered from an adult in good health.

This chain connects TRBV12-3 or TRBV12-4 to TRBJ2-1; D is possibly TRBD1 or TRBD2 (5 bases each). Trimming removed 7 bases at V and 7 bases at J, with 14 bases between. The CDR3 has 13 amino acids. The CDR3 loop is CASTWGMPNEQFF. The CDR3 DNA follows: TGTGCCAGCACATGGGGGATGCCTAATGAGCAGTTCTTC.

The chain couples TRBV4-3 to TRBJ1-2; 8 bases agree with TRBD1. With 0 bases clipped from V and 8 bases from J, the junction kept 11 bases outside the gene matches. The CDR3 loop spans 16 amino acids. In germline, CDR1 is LGHNA, CDR2 YSLEER. The CDR3 loop reads CASSQDRGGTGQGYTF. The CDR3 DNA follows: TGCGCCAGCAGCCAAGATCGAGGCGGGACAGGCCAGGGCTACACCTTC.

The gene calls are TRBV7-8 and TRBJ2-5; D gene ambiguous. The CDR3 totals 12 residues. V lost 5 bases and J 2 bases, leaving 6 bases between the germline ends. Germline CDR1 reads SGHVS; CDR2 reads FQNEAQ. CDR3 region: CASSPRQETQYF. CDR3 nucleotide sequence: TGTGCCAGCAGCCCGCGGCAAGAGACCCAGTACTTC. Complete variable domain (other parts from reference TRBV7-8 and TRBJ2-5): GAGVSQSPRYKVAKRGQDVALRCDPISGHVSLFWYQQALGQGPEFLTYFQNEAQLDKSGLPSDRFFAERPEGSVSTLKIQRTQQEDSAVYLCASSPRQETQYFGPGTRLLVL.

The chain links TRBV19 to TRBJ1-4; D gene ambiguous. The CDR3 extends over 16 amino acids. Germline CDR1 and CDR2: LNHDA and SQIVND (reference sequence). V was pared by 1 base and J by 4 bases, with 13 bases between. The CDR3 DNA reads as TGTGCCAGTAGTATAGGTCCGACGGGAAGTAATGAAAAACTGTTTTTT. Translation: CASSIGPTGSNEKLFF.

V is TRBV19 and J is TRBJ1-5; perhaps TRBD1 as D (5 bases). The CDR3 has 17 residues. The ends were cut back, 7 bases at V and 0 bases at J, with 19 bases in the middle. Germline V gives CDR1 LNHDA, CDR2 SQIVND (reference sequence). The CDR3 here is CASMGPGLQDSNQPQHF. CDR3 sequence (DNA): TGTGCCAGTATGGGGCCGGGACTCCAAGATAGCAATCAGCCCCAGCATTTT.

The chain carries TRBV12-5 and TRBJ1-6, with 9 bases aligning to TRBD1. The length of the CDR3 is 17 residues. CDR1 is LGHNT and CDR2 is FRNRAP in the germline V gene. V was clipped by 1 base and J by 3 bases; unmatched bases: 4. This CDR3 is CASGLGGQGNYNSPLHF. The DNA of the CDR3 is TGTGCTAGTGGTTTGGGGGGACAGGGAAACTATAATTCACCCCTCCACTTT.

This sequence joins TRBV5-1 and TRBJ2-5; possibly TRBD1 for D (5 bases). The CDR3 runs 13 residues. The V gene lost 3 bases and the J gene lost 2 bases, with 8 bases spanning the gap. Per the germline V gene, CDR1 is SGHRS and CDR2 is YFSETQ. The CDR3 nucleotides are TGCGCCAGCAGCTGGCAGGGACAAGAGACCCAGTACTTC. Translating it yields CASSWQGQETQYF.

V is TRBV2 and J is TRBJ2-2; D perhaps matches TRBD2 (5 bases). In germline, CDR1 is SNHLY, CDR2 FYNNEI. V was clipped by 3 bases and J by 5 bases, with 10 bases between them. The CDR3 is 14 amino acids. In DNA form, the CDR3 reads TGTGCCAGCAGTGACGTTCAGCGGACCGGGGAGCTGTTTTTT. It encodes CASSDVQRTGELFF. Looking up the rest from reference TRBV2 and TRBJ2-2 gives the full variable domain: EPEVTQTPSHQVTQMGQEVILRCVPISNHLYFYWYRQILGQKVEFLVSFYNNEISEKSEIFDDQFSVERPDGSNFTLKIRSTKLEDSAMYFCASSDVQRTGELFFGEGSRLTVL.

V is TRBV11-3 and J is TRBJ2-7; D perhaps matches TRBD2 (5 bases). V lost 5 bases to trimming and J lost 3 bases, with 14 bases between them. Germline assignment: CDR1 SGHNT and CDR2 YENEEA. The CDR3 runs to 14 residues. CDR3: CASSKPGSDYEQYF. In DNA, the CDR3 is TGTGCCAGCAGCAAGCCGGGGAGCGACTACGAGCAGTACTTC. Full variable domain (rest looked up from reference TRBV11-3 and TRBJ2-7): EAGVVQSPRYKIIEKKQPVAFWCNPISGHNTLYWYLQNLGQGPELLIRYENEEAVDDSQLPKDRFSAERLKGVDSTLKIQPAELGDSAVYLCASSKPGSDYEQYFGPGTRLTVT.

The chain couples TRBV2 to TRBJ1-2; no reliable D call. V was clipped by 5 bases and J by 2 bases, with 9 bases between them. CDR1 is SNHLY, CDR2 FYNNEI, per germline. The CDR3 is 13 amino acids. CDR3 bases: TGTGCCAGCAGTCCCCGGACGAACTATGGCTACACCTTC. Translation: CASSPRTNYGYTF.

CDR3: CASTWGDKGYGYTF. The DNA for the CDR3 is TGTGCCAGCACCTGGGGGGACAAAGGGTATGGCTACACCTTC. This chain connects TRBV7-9 to TRBJ1-2, with D perhaps TRBD1 (6 bases). Germline CDR1 SEHNR, CDR2 FQNEAQ (reference sequence). V lost 7 bases and J 5 bases, leaving 17 bases between the germline ends. CDR3 size: 14 residues.

The genes are TRBV19 and TRBJ2-1, with D possibly TRBD2 on 6 matching bases. The CDR3 covers 15 residues. Germline CDR1 reads LNHDA; CDR2 reads SQIVND (reference sequence). V dropped 7 bases and J dropped 7 bases, with 20 bases sitting between them. CDR3 sequence reads: CASTPIGGSGNEQFF. CDR3 in DNA: TGTGCCAGTACTCCCATTGGAGGGTCCGGGAATGAGCAGTTCTTC.

The chain recombines TRBV2 with TRBJ1-5; possibly TRBD1 for D (6 bases). The CDR3 length is 18 residues. Trimming left V 7 bases short and J 0 bases short, with 22 bases between. Germline V gene data show CDR1 as SNHLY and CDR2 as FYNNEI. The CDR3, as DNA: TGTGCCAGCACCGACCGAGGGGGGGCAGGGTATAGCAATCAGCCCCAGCATTTT. It is translated as CASTDRGGAGYSNQPQHF.

This chain links TRBV6-4 with TRBJ2-1; TRBD1 is a possible D gene (6 bases). The CDR3 runs to 16 residues. Germline loops: CDR1 MRHNA, CDR2 SNTAGT. The V end lost 4 bases, the J end lost 0 bases, and 13 bases lay between the germline ends. The CDR3 region is CASSGLQGSSYNEQFF. The CDR3 DNA is TGTGCCAGCAGTGGGTTGCAGGGGAGCTCCTACAATGAGCAGTTCTTC.

This clone was counted a single time. This chain links TRBV7-2 with TRBJ1-2; the D gene is possibly TRBD1 (5 bases). Germline lookup yields CDR1 SGHTA and CDR2 FQGNSA. This CDR3 contains 12 residues. The ends were cut back, 5 bases at V and 1 base at J, with 5 bases in the middle. CDR3 amino acids: CASSQGNYGYTF. CDR3 bases: TGTGCCAGCAGCCAGGGTAACTATGGCTACACCTTC.

The CDR3 DNA follows: TGTGCCAGCTCACCACTATCGAGACAGGGTGTCTACGAGCAGTACTTC. Translation: CASSPLSRQGVYEQYF. The chain employs TRBV18 and TRBJ2-7, with 7 bases matching TRBD1. CDR1 is KGHSH, CDR2 LQKENI, per germline. Trimming at V came to 1 base and at J to 3 bases, leaving 9 bases not matched to a gene. The CDR3 extends over 16 amino acids.

The gene calls are TRBV18 and TRBJ2-1, with 8 bases aligning to TRBD1. This CDR3 comprises 13 residues. J lost 2 bases, V lost 8 bases, and 2 bases had no gene match. The V gene's germline CDR1 is KGHSH and CDR2 LQKENI. CDR3 residues: CASTTGAYNEQFF. CDR3 DNA: TGTGCCAGCACGACAGGGGCCTACAATGAGCAGTTCTTC.

Only a few counts were recorded for this clone. The rearrangement links TRBV2 to TRBJ1-5, with D possibly TRBD1 on 6 matching bases. V was shortened by 7 bases and J by 7 bases, with 14 bases between the two germline ends. Germline CDR1 SNHLY, CDR2 FYNNEI. This CDR3 is built from 13 residues. The CDR3 region is CASNIQGTQPQHF. CDR3 DNA sequence: TGTGCCAGCAACATTCAGGGGACCCAGCCCCAGCATTTT.

In this sample, this clone turned up once. The chain combines TRBV29-1 with TRBJ2-1; the match to TRBD1 covers 7 bases. This CDR3 is 11 amino acids long. CDR1 and CDR2 from the germline V gene are SQVTM and ANQGSEA. J gave up 8 bases and V 7 bases, and 5 bases lay outside the gene matches. The CDR3 nucleotides are TGCAGCGCCGACAGGGTGCATGAGCAGTTCTTC. Translated, it gives CSADRVHEQFF.

The J gene is TRBJ1-1, the V gene TRBV12-3 or TRBV12-4; D gene unclear. Trimming shortened V by 1 base and J by 8 bases, and 11 bases separated the two germline ends. The length of the CDR3 is 13 residues. The CDR3 here is CASSLEGQTEAFF. As DNA, the CDR3 is TGTGCCAGCAGTTTAGAGGGCCAAACCGAAGCTTTCTTT.

This clone has only one observation. This sequence joins TRBV28 and TRBJ1-2; 8 bases map to TRBD1. The J segment lost 4 bases and the V segment lost 5 bases, leaving 3 bases of the junction unmatched. This CDR3 region has 13 residues. Germline loops: CDR1 MDHEN, CDR2 SYDVKM. CDR3 nucleotide sequence: TGTGCCAGCAGTCTGGGACAGGCCTATGGCTACACCTTC. It specifies CASSLGQAYGYTF.

The V call is TRBV7-8, the J call TRBJ2-7, with D unresolved. This CDR3 region has 13 residues. The V gene's germline CDR1 is SGHVS and CDR2 FQNEAQ. Between the trimmed V and J ends, which lost 1 base and 2 bases, there was a span of 6 bases. CDR3 DNA sequence: TGTGCCAGCAGCTTAGTGGCAGCCTACGAGCAGTACTTC. Translated, it gives CASSLVAAYEQYF.

The genes are TRBV5-6 and TRBJ2-7; 7 bases are a match to TRBD1. V gave up 0 bases and J gave up 6 bases; unmatched junction bases: 0. Germline V gives CDR1 SGHDT, CDR2 YYEEEE. The CDR3 spans 12 residues. The CDR3 bases are TGTGCCAGCAGCTTGGCAGGGGGCGAGCAGTACTTC. Translated, it gives CASSLAGGEQYF.

This chain joins TRBV5-1 and TRBJ1-1, with D perhaps TRBD1 (5 bases). Germline-derived CDR1 and CDR2 are SGHRS and YFSETQ. This CDR3 region has 13 residues. The V gene lost 4 bases and the J gene lost 0 bases, with 7 bases spanning the gap. In DNA, the CDR3 is TGCGCCAGCAGCGGGACGGTGAACACTGAAGCTTTCTTT. It codes for CASSGTVNTEAFF.

As DNA, the CDR3 is TGTGCCAGCAGCACCGCTCAGAATAGCAATCAGCCCCAGCATTTT. It specifies CASSTAQNSNQPQHF. The V gene is TRBV28, the J gene TRBJ1-5; D not certain. CDR3 length: 15 amino acids. Trimming took 6 bases from V and 0 from J, leaving 12 bases between them. Germline CDR1 and CDR2: MDHEN and SYDVKM.

Here the CDR3 reads CASSQDEGAINYGYTF. CDR3 nucleotides: TGTGCCAGCAGCCAAGATGAAGGGGCCATTAACTATGGCTACACCTTC. The V and J genes are TRBV3-1 (or the pseudogene TRBV3-2) and TRBJ1-2; TRBD1 might be the D (5 bases). V dropped 0 bases and J dropped 1 base, with 12 bases sitting between them. This CDR3 region has 16 residues. Germline loops: CDR1 LGHDT, CDR2 YNNKEL (reference sequence).

The sample holds one count of this clone. The V call is TRBV2, the J call TRBJ2-7; 9 bases are a match to TRBD2. J was trimmed by 4 bases and V by 5 bases; bases with no gene match: 6. CDR3 length: 14 residues. Germline loops: CDR1 SNHLY, CDR2 FYNNEI. Here the CDR3 DNA reads TGTGCCAGCAGTAACCAGCGGGGGGAATACGAGCAGTACTTC. It yields the protein CASSNQRGEYEQYF.

The table lists this clone with a count of one. This rearrangement joins TRBV28 to TRBJ1-2, with a possible D match to TRBD1 (5 bases). Germline-derived CDR1 and CDR2 are MDHEN and SYDVKM. There are 13 residues in the CDR3. V lost 4 bases to trimming and J lost 5 bases, with 11 bases between them. CDR3 sequence (DNA): TGTGCCAGCAGTTCCCCAGGGCTTTATGGCTACACCTTC. It encodes CASSSPGLYGYTF.

CDR3 in DNA: TGTGCCAGCAACAACAGGGGTGGGAACACTGAAGCTTTCTTT. Translating gives CASNNRGGNTEAFF. This chain uses TRBV6-5 with TRBJ1-1, with 7 bases matching TRBD1. Per germline, CDR1 MNHEY and CDR2 SVGAGI. The CDR3 loop spans 14 amino acids. After removal of 7 bases from V and 1 base from J, the junction contained 6 bases not matched to a gene.

The V gene is TRBV3-1 (or the pseudogene TRBV3-2), the J gene TRBJ1-2, with D perhaps matching TRBD1 (5 bases). This CDR3 region has 15 residues. The germline CDR1 and CDR2 sequences are LGHDT and YNNKEL (reference sequence). With 4 bases removed from V and 4 bases from J, the gap between germline ends came to 16 bases. The CDR3 DNA is TGTGCCAGCAGCCGAGCGGGACCGTCCGGCTATGGCTACACCTTC. Amino acid sequence: CASSRAGPSGYGYTF.

The chain recombines TRBV3-1 (or the pseudogene TRBV3-2) with TRBJ2-6; D not certain. In germline, CDR1 is LGHDT, CDR2 YNNKEL (reference sequence). CDR3 length: 13 amino acids. Deletions cut 3 bases from V and 3 bases from J, with 3 bases between. CDR3 nucleotide sequence: TGTGCCAGCAGCCATGGTGGGGCCAACGTCCTGACTTTC. As protein: CASSHGGANVLTF.